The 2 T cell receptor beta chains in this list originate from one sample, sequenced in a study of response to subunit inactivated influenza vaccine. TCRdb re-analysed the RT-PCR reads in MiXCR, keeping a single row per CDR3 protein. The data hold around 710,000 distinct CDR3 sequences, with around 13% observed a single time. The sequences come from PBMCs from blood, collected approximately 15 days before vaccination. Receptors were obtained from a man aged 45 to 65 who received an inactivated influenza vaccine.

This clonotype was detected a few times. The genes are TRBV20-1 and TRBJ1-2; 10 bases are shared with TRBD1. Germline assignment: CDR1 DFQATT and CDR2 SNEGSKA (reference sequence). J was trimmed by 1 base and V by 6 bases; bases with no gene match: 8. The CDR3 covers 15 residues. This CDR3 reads CSATPGTGDNYGYTF. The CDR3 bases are TGCAGTGCAACCCCCGGGACAGGGGATAACTATGGCTACACCTTC.

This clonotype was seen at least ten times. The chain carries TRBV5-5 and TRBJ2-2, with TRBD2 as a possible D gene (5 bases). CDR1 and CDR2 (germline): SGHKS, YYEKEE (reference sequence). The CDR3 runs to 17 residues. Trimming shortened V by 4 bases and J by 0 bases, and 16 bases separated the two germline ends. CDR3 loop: CASSIRGGQTNTGELFF. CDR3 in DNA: TGTGCCAGCAGCATACGAGGAGGTCAAACGAACACCGGGGAGCTGTTTTTT.